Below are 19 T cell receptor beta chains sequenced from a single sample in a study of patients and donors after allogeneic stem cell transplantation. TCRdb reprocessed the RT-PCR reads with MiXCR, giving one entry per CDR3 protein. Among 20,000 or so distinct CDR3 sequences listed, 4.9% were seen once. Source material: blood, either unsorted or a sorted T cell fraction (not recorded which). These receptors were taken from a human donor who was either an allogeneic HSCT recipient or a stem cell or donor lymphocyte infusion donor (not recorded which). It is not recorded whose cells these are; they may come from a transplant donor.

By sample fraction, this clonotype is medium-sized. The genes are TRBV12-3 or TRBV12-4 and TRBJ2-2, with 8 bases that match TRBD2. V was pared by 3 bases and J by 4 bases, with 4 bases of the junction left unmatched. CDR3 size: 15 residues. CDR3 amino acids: CASSFSGRGTGELFF. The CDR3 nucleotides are TGTGCCAGCAGTTTCTCCGGGAGGGGCACCGGGGAGCTGTTTTTT.

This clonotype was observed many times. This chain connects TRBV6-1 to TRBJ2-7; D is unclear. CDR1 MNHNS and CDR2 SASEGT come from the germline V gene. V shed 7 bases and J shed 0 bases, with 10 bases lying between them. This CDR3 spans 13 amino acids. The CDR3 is CASKRSASYEQYF. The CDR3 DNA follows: TGTGCCAGCAAGAGAAGCGCCTCCTACGAGCAGTACTTC.

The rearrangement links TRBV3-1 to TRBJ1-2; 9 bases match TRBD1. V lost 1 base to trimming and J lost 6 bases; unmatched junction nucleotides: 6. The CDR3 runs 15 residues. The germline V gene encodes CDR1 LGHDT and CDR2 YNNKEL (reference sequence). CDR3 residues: CASSQVEGQGDGYTF. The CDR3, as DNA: TGTGCCAGCAGCCAAGTCGAGGGACAGGGCGATGGCTACACCTTC.

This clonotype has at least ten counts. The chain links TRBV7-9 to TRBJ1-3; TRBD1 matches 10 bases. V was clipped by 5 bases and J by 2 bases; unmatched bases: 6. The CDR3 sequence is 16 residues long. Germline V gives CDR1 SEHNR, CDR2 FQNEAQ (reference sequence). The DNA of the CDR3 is TGTGCCAGCAGCAGGGGACAGGGGACGACTGGAAACACCATATATTTT. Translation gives CASSRGQGTTGNTIYF.

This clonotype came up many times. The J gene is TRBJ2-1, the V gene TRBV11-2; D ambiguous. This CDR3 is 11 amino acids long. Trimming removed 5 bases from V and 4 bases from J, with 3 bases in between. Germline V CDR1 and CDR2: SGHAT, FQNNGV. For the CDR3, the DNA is TGTGCCAGCAGCCCATACAATGAGCAGTTCTTC. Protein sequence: CASSPYNEQFF.

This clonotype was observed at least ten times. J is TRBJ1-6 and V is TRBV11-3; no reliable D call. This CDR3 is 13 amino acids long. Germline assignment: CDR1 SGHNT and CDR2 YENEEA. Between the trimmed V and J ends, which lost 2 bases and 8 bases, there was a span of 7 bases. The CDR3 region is CASSLSSYSPLHF. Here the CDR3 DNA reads TGTGCCAGCAGCTTATCATCGTATTCACCCCTCCACTTT. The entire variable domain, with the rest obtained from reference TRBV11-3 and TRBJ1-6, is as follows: EAGVVQSPRYKIIEKKQPVAFWCNPISGHNTLYWYLQNLGQGPELLIRYENEEAVDDSQLPKDRFSAERLKGVDSTLKIQPAELGDSAVYLCASSLSSYSPLHFGNGTRLTVT.

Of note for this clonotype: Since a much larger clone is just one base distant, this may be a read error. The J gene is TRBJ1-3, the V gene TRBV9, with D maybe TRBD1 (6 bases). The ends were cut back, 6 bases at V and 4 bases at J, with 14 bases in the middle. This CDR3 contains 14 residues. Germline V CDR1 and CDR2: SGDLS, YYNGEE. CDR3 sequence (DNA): TGTGCCAGCAACCAACCAGGGGACGGAAACACCATATATTTT. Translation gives CASNQPGDGNTIYF. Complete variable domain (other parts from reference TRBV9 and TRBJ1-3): DSGVTQTPKHLITATGQRVTLRCSPRSGDLSVYWYQQSLDQGLQFLIQYYNGEERAKGNILERFSAQQFPDLHSELNLSSLELGDSALYFCASNQPGDGNTIYFGEGSWLTVV.

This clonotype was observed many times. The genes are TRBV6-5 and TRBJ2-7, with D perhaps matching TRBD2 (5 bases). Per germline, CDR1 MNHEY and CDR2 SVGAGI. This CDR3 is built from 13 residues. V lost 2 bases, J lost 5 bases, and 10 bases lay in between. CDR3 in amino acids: CASSYEGRNEQYF. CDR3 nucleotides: TGTGCCAGCAGTTACGAGGGTCGCAACGAGCAGTACTTC.

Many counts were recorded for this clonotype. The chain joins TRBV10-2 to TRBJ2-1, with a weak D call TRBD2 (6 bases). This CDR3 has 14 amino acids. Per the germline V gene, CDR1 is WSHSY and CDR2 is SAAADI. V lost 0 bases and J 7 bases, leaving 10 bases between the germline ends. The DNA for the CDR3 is TGCGCCAGCAGTGAGTCCGGGAGTTCGAATGAGCAGTTCTTC. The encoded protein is CASSESGSSNEQFF.

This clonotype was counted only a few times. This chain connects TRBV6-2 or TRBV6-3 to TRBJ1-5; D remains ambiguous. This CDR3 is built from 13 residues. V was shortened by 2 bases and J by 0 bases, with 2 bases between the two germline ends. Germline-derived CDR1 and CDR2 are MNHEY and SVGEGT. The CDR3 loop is CASSYSSNQPQHF. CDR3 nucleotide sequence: TGTGCCAGCAGTTACAGTAGCAATCAGCCCCAGCATTTT.

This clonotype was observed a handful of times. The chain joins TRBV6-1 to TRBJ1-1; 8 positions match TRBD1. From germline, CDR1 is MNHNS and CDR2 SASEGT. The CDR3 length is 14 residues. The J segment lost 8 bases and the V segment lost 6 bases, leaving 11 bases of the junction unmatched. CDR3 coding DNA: TGTGCCAGCAGAAGCGGACAGGGCGCGCCGGAAGCTTTCTTT. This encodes CASRSGQGAPEAFF.

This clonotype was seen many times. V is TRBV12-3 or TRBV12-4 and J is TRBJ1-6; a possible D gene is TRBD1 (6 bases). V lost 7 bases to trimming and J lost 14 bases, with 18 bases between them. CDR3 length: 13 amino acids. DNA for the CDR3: TGTGCCAGCACCTTGGACAGCTCCTCCTCCCTCCACTTT. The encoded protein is CASTLDSSSSLHF.

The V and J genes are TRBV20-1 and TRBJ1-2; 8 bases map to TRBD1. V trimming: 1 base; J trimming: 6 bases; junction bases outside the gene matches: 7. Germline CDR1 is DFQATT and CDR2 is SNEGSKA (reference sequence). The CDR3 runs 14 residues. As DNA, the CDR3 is TGCAGTGCTAGAGTAGGGGACAGGTCGGATGGCTACACCTTC. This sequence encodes CSARVGDRSDGYTF.

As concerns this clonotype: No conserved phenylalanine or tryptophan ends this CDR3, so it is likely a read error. The DNA of the CDR3 is TGTGCCACCAGCAGAGATGGGTCTGCACAAGATACGCAGTATCTT. Its protein is CATSRDGSAQDTQYL. V is TRBV15 and J is TRBJ2-3; D remains ambiguous. This CDR3 has 15 amino acids. The germline V gene encodes CDR1 LNHNV and CDR2 YYDKDF (reference sequence). Between the trimmed V and J ends, which lost 0 bases and 5 bases, there was a span of 12 bases.

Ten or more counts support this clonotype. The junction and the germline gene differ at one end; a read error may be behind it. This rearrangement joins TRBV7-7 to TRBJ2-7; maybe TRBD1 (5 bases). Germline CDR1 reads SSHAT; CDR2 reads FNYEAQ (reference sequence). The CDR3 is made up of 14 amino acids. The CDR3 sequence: CASSLDRQSYEQYF. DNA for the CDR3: TGTGCTAGCAGCTTAGATCGACAGTCCTACGAGCAGTACTTC.

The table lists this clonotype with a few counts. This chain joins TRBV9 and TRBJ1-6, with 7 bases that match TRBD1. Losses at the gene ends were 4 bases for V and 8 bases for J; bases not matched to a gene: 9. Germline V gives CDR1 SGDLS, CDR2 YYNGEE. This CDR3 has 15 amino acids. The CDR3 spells CASSTSPGTDSPLHF. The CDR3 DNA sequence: TGTGCCAGCAGCACGAGCCCCGGGACAGATTCACCCCTCCACTTT.

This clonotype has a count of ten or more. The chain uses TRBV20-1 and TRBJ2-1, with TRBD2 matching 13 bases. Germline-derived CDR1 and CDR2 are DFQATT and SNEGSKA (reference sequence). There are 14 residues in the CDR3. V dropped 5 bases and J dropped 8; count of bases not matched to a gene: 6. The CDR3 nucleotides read TGCAGTGCTTCTACTAGCGGGAGGGCCCATGAGCAGTTCTTC. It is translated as CSASTSGRAHEQFF.

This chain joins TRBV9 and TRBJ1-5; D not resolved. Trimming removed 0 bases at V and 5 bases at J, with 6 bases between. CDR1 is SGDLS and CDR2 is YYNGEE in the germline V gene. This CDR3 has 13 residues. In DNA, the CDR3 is TGTGCCAGCAGCGTAGACCTCTATCAGCCCCAGCATTTT. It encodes CASSVDLYQPQHF.

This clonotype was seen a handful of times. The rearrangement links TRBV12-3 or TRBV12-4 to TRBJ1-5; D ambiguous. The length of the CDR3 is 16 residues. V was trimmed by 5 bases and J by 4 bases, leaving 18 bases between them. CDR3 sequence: CASSGIARFGNQPQHF. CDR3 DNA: TGTGCCAGCAGTGGAATCGCGAGGTTTGGGAATCAGCCCCAGCATTTT.